A single sample gave rise to the 21 T cell receptor beta chains below, sequenced in a study of shared clonotypes between healthy human individuals. The assay was immunoSEQ multiplex PCR, and TCRdb's table has in-frame clones only and misses some. This sample has more than 1,200,000 clones; 98% occur once, and the top ten carry approximately 0.4%. The sequencing input was naive CD4+ T cells sorted from blood. The sample's subset: CD45RA+ positively selected. Receptors were obtained from a man in his thirties or forties in good health.

The chain couples TRBV6-1 to TRBJ2-7; D might be TRBD1 (5 bases). The CDR3 consists of 14 residues. CDR1 and CDR2 from the germline V gene are MNHNS and SASEGT. Trimming removed 7 bases from V and 1 base from J, with 14 bases in between. CDR3 sequence (DNA): TGTGCCAGCACCCCACGACAGCTTTCCTACGAGCAGTACTTC. Amino acid sequence: CASTPRQLSYEQYF.

This CDR3 is CASTVVGGLQTQYF. The CDR3 region has the DNA TGCGCCAGCACAGTGGTAGGGGGGCTGCAGACCCAGTACTTC. The rearrangement uses TRBV5-1 and TRBJ2-5, with D perhaps TRBD1 or TRBD2 (6 bases each). The ends were cut back, 6 bases at V and 6 bases at J, with 18 bases in the middle. The CDR3 spans 14 residues. Germline CDR1 reads SGHRS; CDR2 reads YFSETQ.

J is TRBJ1-2 and V is TRBV5-4; TRBD1 might be the D (5 bases). The CDR3 runs to 14 residues. The germline CDR1 and CDR2 sequences are SGHNT and YYREEE (reference sequence). Trimming pared 5 bases from V and 2 bases from J, leaving 13 bases between. CDR3 sequence reads: CASSPDSLNYGYTF. As DNA, the CDR3 is TGTGCCAGCAGTCCAGACAGTCTAAACTATGGCTACACCTTC.

The chain uses TRBV28 and TRBJ2-1; 11 bases agree with TRBD2. Germline V gives CDR1 MDHEN, CDR2 SYDVKM. V lost 8 bases to trimming and J lost 8 bases; unmatched junction nucleotides: 23. The length of the CDR3 is 19 residues. The CDR3 DNA reads as TGTGCCAGCTGGTCGCGCTTCGGGGGCACTAGCGGGAGAGTCTATGAGCAGTTCTTC. Translated, it gives CASWSRFGGTSGRVYEQFF.

The V and J genes are TRBV7-9 and TRBJ2-1; 9 bases fit TRBD2. This CDR3 contains 17 residues. CDR1 is SEHNR and CDR2 is FQNEAQ in the germline V gene (reference sequence). Germline trimming cut 1 base from V and 4 bases from J; bases unmatched to any gene: 8. In DNA form, the CDR3 reads TGTGCCAGCAGCTTAGGCGCATTAGCGGGGGCATACAATGAGCAGTTCTTC. It specifies CASSLGALAGAYNEQFF. Variable domain in full (rest from reference TRBV7-9 and TRBJ2-1): DTGVSQNPRHKITKRGQNVTFRCDPISEHNRLYWYRQTLGQGPEFLTYFQNEAQLEKSRLLSDRFSAERPKGSFSTLEIQRTEQGDSAMYLCASSLGALAGAYNEQFFGPGTRLTVL.

CDR3 sequence: CASSPEVRGVTEAFF. The CDR3 bases are TGCGCCAGCAGCCCTGAGGTGAGGGGCGTCACTGAAGCTTTCTTT. This sequence joins TRBV5-1 and TRBJ1-1, with D tentatively TRBD1 (5 bases). Trimming shortened V by 4 bases and J by 4 bases, and 17 bases separated the two germline ends. CDR3 size: 15 residues. Germline V gives CDR1 SGHRS, CDR2 YFSETQ.

A few counts support this clone. The V gene is TRBV6-5, the J gene TRBJ1-2; no clear D. There are 14 residues in the CDR3. Per the germline V gene, CDR1 is MNHEY and CDR2 is SVGAGI. The germline V and J ends were trimmed by 5 bases and 4 bases, with 14 bases remaining between them. CDR3 DNA: TGTGCCAGCAGTACCTTGGACCGAGTCTATGGCTACACCTTC. The encoded protein is CASSTLDRVYGYTF.

This chain links TRBV9 with TRBJ2-7; weak D call: TRBD2 (6 bases). Germline V gene lookup returns CDR1 SGDLS and CDR2 YYNGEE. The CDR3 covers 14 residues. V lost 4 bases and J 3 bases, leaving 14 bases between the germline ends. The CDR3 DNA reads as TGTGCCAGCAGCCCCAGACTAGGGAACTACGAGCAGTACTTC. It translates to CASSPRLGNYEQYF.

The chain uses TRBV28 and TRBJ2-4; a weak D match, TRBD2 (7 bases). CDR1 is MDHEN, CDR2 SYDVKM, per germline. The germline V and J ends were trimmed by 3 bases and 6 bases, with 12 bases remaining between them. This CDR3 comprises 14 residues. CDR3: CASSFAGAANIQYF. CDR3 DNA sequence: TGTGCCAGCAGTTTTGCGGGGGCGGCAAACATTCAGTACTTC.

The chain has TRBV9 and TRBJ2-3, with D hard to call. Between the trimmed V and J ends, which lost 4 bases and 5 bases, there was a span of 8 bases. The CDR3 is 12 amino acids. Germline-derived CDR1 and CDR2 are SGDLS and YYNGEE. In nucleotides, the CDR3 is TGTGCCAGCAGCCCTTGGGGAGATACGCAGTATTTT. Translating it yields CASSPWGDTQYF.

The chain couples TRBV2 to TRBJ2-7, with 9 bases aligning to TRBD1. CDR3 length: 15 residues. Losses at the gene ends were 6 bases for V and 3 bases for J; bases not matched to a gene: 9. CDR1 SNHLY and CDR2 FYNNEI come from the germline V gene. CDR3 nucleotides: TGTGCCAGCAGAAACAGGGGGCAATCGAACTACGAGCAGTACTTC. Translation gives CASRNRGQSNYEQYF.

The gene calls are TRBV7-6 and TRBJ2-5; no reliable D call. Germline V gene lookup returns CDR1 SGHVS and CDR2 FNYEAQ. V was trimmed by 4 bases and J by 4 bases, leaving 10 bases between them. CDR3 length: 13 residues. CDR3 coding DNA: TGTGCCAGCAGCTCCCGCAGCCGAGAGACCCAGTACTTC. Translating gives CASSSRSRETQYF.

V and J are TRBV9 and TRBJ2-3; 8 nucleotides align to TRBD2. This CDR3 comprises 14 residues. Germline CDR1 SGDLS, CDR2 YYNGEE. Trimming took 3 bases from V and 3 from J; bases not matched to a gene: 3. The CDR3 reads CASSGGTRTDTQYF. Here the CDR3 DNA reads TGTGCCAGCAGCGGAGGGACTAGGACAGATACGCAGTATTTT.

The chain uses TRBV5-1 and TRBJ2-3, with 7 bases aligning to TRBD1. Per germline, CDR1 SGHRS and CDR2 YFSETQ. The ends lost 0 bases at V and 0 bases at J; junction bases unmatched: 4. The length of the CDR3 is 16 residues. CDR3: CASSLVWDSSTDTQYF. CDR3 coding DNA: TGCGCCAGCAGCTTGGTATGGGACAGTAGCACAGATACGCAGTATTTT.

The chain couples TRBV21-1 to TRBJ1-5; TRBD1, the D gene given by the table, was not confirmed from the DNA. TRBV21-1 is termed a pseudogene. The CDR3 runs to 18 residues. The CDR3, as DNA: TGTGCCAGCAGCAAAGAGGCAGGGGGCTTGTATAGCAATCAGCCCCAGCATTTT. The encoded protein is CASSKEAGGLYSNQPQHF.

The J gene is TRBJ2-3, the V gene TRBV7-2; the match to TRBD2 covers 14 bases. This CDR3 is built from 17 residues. CDR1 SGHTA and CDR2 FQGNSA come from the germline V gene. V was clipped by 3 bases and J by 4 bases; unmatched bases: 6. The CDR3 region has the DNA TGTGCCAGCAGCTTGGGACTAGCGGGAGTTTGGGCAGATACGCAGTATTTT. Amino acid sequence: CASSLGLAGVWADTQYF.

This sequence joins TRBV18 and TRBJ2-1; D not resolved. Trimming pared 5 bases from V and 0 bases from J, leaving 11 bases between. Germline lookup yields CDR1 KGHSH and CDR2 LQKENI. There are 15 residues in the CDR3. CDR3 amino acids: CASSGTSSSYNEQFF. The CDR3, as DNA: TGTGCCAGCTCAGGCACCTCGAGCTCCTACAATGAGCAGTTCTTC.

V gene TRBV18 combines with J gene TRBJ1-1; no clear D gene. The CDR3 contains 13 residues. Germline CDR1 is KGHSH and CDR2 is LQKENI. Between the trimmed V and J ends, which lost 6 bases and 1 base, there was a span of 9 bases. CDR3 residues: CASSTAANTEAFF. The CDR3 DNA follows: TGTGCCAGCTCTACGGCAGCGAACACTGAAGCTTTCTTT. The whole variable domain, filled in from reference TRBV18 and TRBJ1-1, reads NAGVMQNPRHLVRRRGQEARLRCSPMKGHSHVYWYRQLPEEGLKFMVYLQKENIIDESGMPKERFSAEFPKEGPSILRIQQVVRGDSAAYFCASSTAANTEAFFGQGTRLTVV.

The chain is built from TRBV5-5 and TRBJ2-1; TRBD2 agrees at 7 bases. The germline V gene encodes CDR1 SGHKS and CDR2 YYEKEE (reference sequence). CDR3 size: 16 residues. V was pared by 4 bases and J by 0 bases, with 7 bases of the junction left unmatched. The CDR3 bases are TGTGCCAGCAGCCCTCCGCCGGGAGGCTCCTACAATGAGCAGTTCTTC. Protein: CASSPPPGGSYNEQFF.

This rearrangement joins TRBV5-8 to TRBJ2-1; perhaps TRBD2 as D (6 bases). Germline V gene sequence: CDR1 SGHTS, CDR2 YDEGEE. The CDR3 is 16 residues long. The V and J ends lost 2 bases and 4 bases respectively, with 16 bases between them. The CDR3 DNA reads TGTGCCAGCAGCTTTCCCAATAGCGGACCGTACAATGAGCAGTTCTTC. Translating it yields CASSFPNSGPYNEQFF.

The rearrangement links TRBV6-5 to TRBJ2-3; TRBD2 might be the D (6 bases). V shed 3 bases and J shed 2 bases, with 15 bases lying between them. The CDR3 has 16 amino acids. Germline loops: CDR1 MNHEY, CDR2 SVGAGI. The CDR3 DNA sequence: TGTGCCAGCAGTTATATGGCGGGATCAAACACAGATACGCAGTATTTT. As protein: CASSYMAGSNTDTQYF.